What follows are 13 T cell receptor beta chains derived from one specimen sequenced in a study of cytomegalovirus exposure and HLA in healthy donors. 60 Vbeta and 13 Jbeta primers were used in PCR. Produced via immunoSEQ multiplex PCR; TCRdb's table is partial and in-frame only. In the table there are 150,000 to 200,000 clones, roughly three quarters of which are singletons. The specimen sequenced was PBMCs. These receptors were obtained from a man aged 40-55 years in good health and CMV-seropositive.

This clone was counted a few times. The chain recombines TRBV7-9 with TRBJ2-7; D is uncertain. Trimming removed 5 bases at V and 5 bases at J, with 10 bases between. Germline V gene sequence: CDR1 SEHNR, CDR2 FQNEAQ (reference sequence). The CDR3 contains 12 residues. CDR3 in DNA: TGTGCCAGCAGCCCCCGTGTCCACGAGCAGTACTTC. Translation gives CASSPRVHEQYF. The variable domain in full, completed from reference TRBV7-9 and TRBJ2-7, reads DTGVSQNPRHKITKRGQNVTFRCDPISEHNRLYWYRQTLGQGPEFLTYFQNEAQLEKSRLLSDRFSAERPKGSFSTLEIQRTEQGDSAMYLCASSPRVHEQYFGPGTRLTVT.

This chain uses TRBV2 with TRBJ1-1, with 7 nucleotides matching TRBD1. Germline V gene data show CDR1 as SNHLY and CDR2 as FYNNEI. With 5 bases clipped from V and 4 bases from J, the junction kept 4 bases outside the gene matches. There are 13 residues in the CDR3. CDR3 region: CASSKQGSTEAFF. The CDR3 coding sequence is TGTGCCAGCAGTAAACAGGGGAGCACTGAAGCTTTCTTT. Combining the CDR3 with reference TRBV2 and TRBJ1-1 gives the whole variable domain EPEVTQTPSHQVTQMGQEVILRCVPISNHLYFYWYRQILGQKVEFLVSFYNNEISEKSEIFDDQFSVERPDGSNFTLKIRSTKLEDSAMYFCASSKQGSTEAFFGQGTRLTVV.

The V gene is TRBV6-5, the J gene TRBJ2-7; D is ambiguous. There are 11 residues in the CDR3. V lost 6 bases to trimming and J lost 3 bases, with 6 bases between them. The germline V gene has CDR1 MNHEY and CDR2 SVGAGI. The CDR3 sequence: CASSSVYEQYF. CDR3 bases: TGTGCCAGCAGCTCAGTCTACGAGCAGTACTTC.

The DNA for the CDR3 is TGTGCCAGCAGCCGCGGGTCATCCGACACCGGGGAGCTGTTTTTT. This gives the protein CASSRGSSDTGELFF. The rearrangement joins TRBV11-3 to TRBJ2-2, with D maybe TRBD2 (5 bases). CDR1 and CDR2 (germline): SGHNT, YENEEA. With 5 bases removed from V and 3 bases from J, the gap between germline ends came to 13 bases. The CDR3 has 15 amino acids. Together with reference TRBV11-3 and TRBJ2-2, the CDR3 gives the full variable domain: EAGVVQSPRYKIIEKKQPVAFWCNPISGHNTLYWYLQNLGQGPELLIRYENEEAVDDSQLPKDRFSAERLKGVDSTLKIQPAELGDSAVYLCASSRGSSDTGELFFGEGSRLTVL.

V gene TRBV5-4 combines with J gene TRBJ1-5; TRBD1 agrees at 7 bases. With 3 bases clipped from V and 2 bases from J, the junction kept 2 bases outside the gene matches. The germline CDR1 and CDR2 sequences are SGHNT and YYREEE (reference sequence). The CDR3 extends over 14 amino acids. CDR3 nucleotides: TGTGCCAGCAGCTCAGGGGGAGGCAATCAGCCCCAGCATTTT. This codes for CASSSGGGNQPQHF.

This clone showed up just a few times. The V gene is TRBV27, the J gene TRBJ1-2; 8 bases match TRBD1. The V and J ends lost 9 bases and 2 bases, in that order; junction bases with no gene match: 8. The length of the CDR3 is 14 residues. Germline V CDR1 and CDR2: MNHEY, SMNVEV (reference sequence). The CDR3 nucleotides read TGTGCCAGTCATGCAGGGGGCTCGAACTATGGCTACACCTTC. Protein sequence: CASHAGGSNYGYTF.

The V call is TRBV2, the J call TRBJ1-5; 8 bases align to TRBD1. Germline V gene sequence: CDR1 SNHLY, CDR2 FYNNEI. The ends lost 4 bases at V and 6 bases at J; junction bases unmatched: 5. This CDR3 contains 14 residues. CDR3 residues: CASSGQGTGQPQHF. CDR3 sequence (DNA): TGTGCCAGCAGTGGACAGGGGACGGGTCAGCCCCAGCATTTT.

This clone was counted only a few times. CDR3 DNA sequence: TGTGCCAGCAGCCCCCGGGAGACCCAGTACTTC. It translates to CASSPRETQYF. The chain uses TRBV7-2 and TRBJ2-5; D remains unclear. Germline V gene sequence: CDR1 SGHTA, CDR2 FQGNSA. Trimming removed 5 bases at V and 5 bases at J, with 6 bases between. The CDR3 spans 11 residues.

This clone was counted between two and nine times. A junction boundary mismatches the germline segment, possibly from a read error. The rearrangement links TRBV5-4 to TRBJ2-3; 8 bases line up with TRBD1. CDR1 is SGHNT, CDR2 YYREEE, per germline (reference sequence). The CDR3 is 12 amino acids. The CDR3 bases are TGTGCCAGCAGCTTCGGACAGGGCTTGGTCGGATTT. Translating it yields CASSFGQGLVGF.

There are a few counts of this clone. The J gene is TRBJ1-4, the V gene TRBV5-8; no clear D. Deletions cut 4 bases from V and 0 bases from J, with 4 bases between. This CDR3 comprises 13 residues. Germline CDR1 reads SGHTS; CDR2 reads YDEGEE. The CDR3 DNA follows: TGTGCCAGCAGCCCAACAACTAATGAAAAACTGTTTTTT. Residues: CASSPTTNEKLFF.

This CDR3 reads CASSLTGRVTEAFF. CDR3 nucleotides: TGTGCCAGCAGCTTAACAGGGCGAGTCACTGAAGCTTTCTTT. The chain uses TRBV11-2 and TRBJ1-1; perhaps TRBD1 as D (6 bases). Germline loops: CDR1 SGHAT, CDR2 FQNNGV. The CDR3 loop spans 14 amino acids. V was pared by 2 bases and J by 4 bases, with 11 bases between.

The chain is built from TRBV10-3 and TRBJ2-3; the D gene is possibly TRBD2 (7 bases). Trimming removed 9 bases at V and 3 bases at J, with 19 bases between. This CDR3 is 15 amino acids long. CDR1 is ENHRY and CDR2 is SYGVKD in the germline V gene. This CDR3 is CAIRPGGRETDTQYF. As DNA, the CDR3 is TGTGCCATACGGCCGGGGGGCCGGGAAACAGATACGCAGTATTTT.

The chain employs TRBV29-1 and TRBJ2-3; 12 nucleotides match TRBD2. The CDR3 runs to 15 residues. V trimming: 6 bases; J trimming: 2 bases; junction bases outside the gene matches: 6. Germline values: CDR1 SQVTM, CDR2 ANQGSEA. The CDR3 loop reads CSVHASGGVTDTQYF. The CDR3 nucleotides read TGCAGCGTGCATGCTAGCGGGGGGGTCACAGATACGCAGTATTTT.